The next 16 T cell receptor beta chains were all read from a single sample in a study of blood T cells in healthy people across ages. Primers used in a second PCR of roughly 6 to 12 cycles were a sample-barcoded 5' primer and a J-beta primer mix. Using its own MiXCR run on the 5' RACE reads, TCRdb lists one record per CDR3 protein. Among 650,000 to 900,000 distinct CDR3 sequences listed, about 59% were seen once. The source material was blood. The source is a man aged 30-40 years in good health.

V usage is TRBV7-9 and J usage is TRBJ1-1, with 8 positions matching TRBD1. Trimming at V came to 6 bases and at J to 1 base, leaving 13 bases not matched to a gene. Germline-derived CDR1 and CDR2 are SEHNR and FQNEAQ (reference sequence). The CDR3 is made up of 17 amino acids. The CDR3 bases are TGTGCCAGCAGGGATCGATCAGGGGGCCGAGAGAACACTGAAGCTTTCTTT. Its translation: CASRDRSGGRENTEAFF.

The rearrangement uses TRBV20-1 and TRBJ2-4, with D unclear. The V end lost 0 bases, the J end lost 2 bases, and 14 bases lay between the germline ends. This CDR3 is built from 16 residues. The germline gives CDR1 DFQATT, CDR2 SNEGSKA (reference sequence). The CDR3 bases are TGCAGTGCTAGAGATTACGGGCCGCGGTCCAAAAACATTCAGTACTTC. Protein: CSARDYGPRSKNIQYF.

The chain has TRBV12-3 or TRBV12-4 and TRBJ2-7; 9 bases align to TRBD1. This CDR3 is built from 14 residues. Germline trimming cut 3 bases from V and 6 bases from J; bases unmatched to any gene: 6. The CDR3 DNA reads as TGTGCCAGCAGTTTGGGACAGGGTCTTTCCGAGCAGTACTTC. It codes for CASSLGQGLSEQYF.

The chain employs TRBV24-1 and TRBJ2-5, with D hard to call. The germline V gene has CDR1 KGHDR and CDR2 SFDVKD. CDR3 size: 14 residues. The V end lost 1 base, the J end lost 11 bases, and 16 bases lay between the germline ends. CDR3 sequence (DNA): TGTGCCACCAGTGATTTCCTGGAGCGCGGTGAGCAGTACTTC. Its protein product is CATSDFLERGEQYF.

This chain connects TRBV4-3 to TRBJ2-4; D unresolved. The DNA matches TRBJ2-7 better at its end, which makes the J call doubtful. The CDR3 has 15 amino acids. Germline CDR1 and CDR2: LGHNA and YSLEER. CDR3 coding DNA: TGCGCCAGCAGCCAAGAACGGATTGTGAACTACGAGCAGTACTTC. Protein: CASSQERIVNYEQYF.

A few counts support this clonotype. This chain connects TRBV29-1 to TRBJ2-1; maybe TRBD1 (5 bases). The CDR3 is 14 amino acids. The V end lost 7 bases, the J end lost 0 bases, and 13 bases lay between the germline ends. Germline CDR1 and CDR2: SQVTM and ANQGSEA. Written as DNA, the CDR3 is TGCAGCGCTGTACAGGATAGCTCCTACAATGAGCAGTTCTTC. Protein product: CSAVQDSSYNEQFF.

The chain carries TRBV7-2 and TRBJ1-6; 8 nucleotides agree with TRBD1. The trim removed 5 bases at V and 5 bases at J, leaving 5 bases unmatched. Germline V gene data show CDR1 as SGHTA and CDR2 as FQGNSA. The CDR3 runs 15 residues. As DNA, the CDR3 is TGTGCCAGCAGCCCAAAGACAGGGGATAATTCACCCCTCCACTTT. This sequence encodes CASSPKTGDNSPLHF.

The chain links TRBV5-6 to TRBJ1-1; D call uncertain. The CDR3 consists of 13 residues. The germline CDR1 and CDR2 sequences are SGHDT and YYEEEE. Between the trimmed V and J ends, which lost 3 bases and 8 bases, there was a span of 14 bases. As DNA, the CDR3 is TGTGCCAGCAGCTGGTCTCGTACTGCGGAAGCTTTCTTT. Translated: CASSWSRTAEAFF.

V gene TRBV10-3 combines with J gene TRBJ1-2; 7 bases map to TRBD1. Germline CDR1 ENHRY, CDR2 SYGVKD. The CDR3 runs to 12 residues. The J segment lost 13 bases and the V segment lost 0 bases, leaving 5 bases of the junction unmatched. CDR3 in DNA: TGTGCCATCAGTGAGTCGGGGAGGGGGCGCACCTTC. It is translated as CAISESGRGRTF.

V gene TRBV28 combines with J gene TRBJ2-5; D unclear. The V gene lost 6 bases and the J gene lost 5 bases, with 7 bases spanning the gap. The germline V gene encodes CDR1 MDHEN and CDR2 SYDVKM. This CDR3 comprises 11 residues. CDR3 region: CASRLRETQYF. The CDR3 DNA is TGTGCCAGCAGGTTACGGGAGACCCAGTACTTC. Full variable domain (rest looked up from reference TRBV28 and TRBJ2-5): DVKVTQSSRYLVKRTGEKVFLECVQDMDHENMFWYRQDPGLGLRLIYFSYDVKMKEKGDIPEGYSVSREKKERFSLILESASTNQTSMYLCASRLRETQYFGPGTRLLVL.

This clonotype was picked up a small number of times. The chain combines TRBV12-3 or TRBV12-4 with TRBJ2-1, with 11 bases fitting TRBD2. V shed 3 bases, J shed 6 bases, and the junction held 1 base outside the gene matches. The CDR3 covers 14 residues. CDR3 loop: CASSFGTSGNEQFF. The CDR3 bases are TGTGCCAGCAGTTTCGGGACTAGCGGCAATGAGCAGTTCTTC.

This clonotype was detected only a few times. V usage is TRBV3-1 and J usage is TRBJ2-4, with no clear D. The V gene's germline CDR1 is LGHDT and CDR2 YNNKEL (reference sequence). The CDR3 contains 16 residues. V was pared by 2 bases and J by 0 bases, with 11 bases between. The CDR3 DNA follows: TGTGCCAGCAGCCAACAGTTCGGGCTAGCCAAAAACATTCAGTACTTC. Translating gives CASSQQFGLAKNIQYF.

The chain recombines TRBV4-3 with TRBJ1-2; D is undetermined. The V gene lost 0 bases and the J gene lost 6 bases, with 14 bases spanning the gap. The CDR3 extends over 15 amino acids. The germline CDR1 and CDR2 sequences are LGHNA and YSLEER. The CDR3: CASSQDRVPGDGYTF. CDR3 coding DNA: TGCGCCAGCAGCCAAGATAGGGTTCCCGGTGATGGCTACACCTTC.

CDR3 region: CASSQDYSLYGYTF. Here the CDR3 DNA reads TGTGCCAGCAGCCAAGATTACAGCCTCTATGGCTACACCTTC. J is TRBJ1-2 and V is TRBV3-1; D is unclear. Germline V gene data show CDR1 as LGHDT and CDR2 as YNNKEL (reference sequence). The CDR3 is made up of 14 amino acids. V was clipped by 0 bases and J by 4 bases, with 9 bases between them.

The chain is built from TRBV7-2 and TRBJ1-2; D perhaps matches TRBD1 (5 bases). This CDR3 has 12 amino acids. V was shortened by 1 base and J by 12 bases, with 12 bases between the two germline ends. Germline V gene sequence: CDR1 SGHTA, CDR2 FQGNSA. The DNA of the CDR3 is TGTGCCAGCAGCTTAGTAGTCAGGGAGGACACCTTC. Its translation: CASSLVVREDTF.

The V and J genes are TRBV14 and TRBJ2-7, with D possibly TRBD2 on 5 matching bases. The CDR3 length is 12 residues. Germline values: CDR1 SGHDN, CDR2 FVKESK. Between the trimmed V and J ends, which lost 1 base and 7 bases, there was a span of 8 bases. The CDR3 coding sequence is TGTGCCAGCAGCCAAGGTGGGGAGGAGCAGTACTTC. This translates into CASSQGGEEQYF.